These 32 T cell receptor beta chains share one sample of origin, sequenced in a study of cytomegalovirus exposure and HLA in healthy donors. The primer mix had 60 Vbeta and 13 Jbeta primers. Method: immunoSEQ multiplex PCR; TCRdb's copy keeps in-frame clones and lacks some. The table has about 130,000 clones, approximately 62% seen once. Sequenced input: PBMCs. Receptors were obtained from a human donor in good health.

This clone was seen only once. This rearrangement joins TRBV9 to TRBJ2-7; D is unclear. The CDR3 runs 11 residues. The V and J ends lost 4 bases and 7 bases respectively, with 9 bases between them. Looked up from germline, CDR1 is SGDLS and CDR2 is YYNGEE. The CDR3 here is CASSYVVEQYF. CDR3 sequence (DNA): TGTGCCAGCAGCTATGTTGTAGAGCAGTACTTC.

The chain recombines TRBV15 with TRBJ2-3, with 13 bases aligning to TRBD2. CDR1 LNHNV and CDR2 YYDKDF come from the germline V gene (reference sequence). The V segment lost 2 bases and the J segment 0 bases; nucleotides outside the gene matches: 2. This CDR3 has 17 amino acids. In DNA, the CDR3 is TGTGCCACCAGCAGAAAACTAGCGGGAGGGAGCACAGATACGCAGTATTTT. Protein product: CATSRKLAGGSTDTQYF.

The chain recombines TRBV10-1 with TRBJ2-1; weak D call: TRBD2 (6 bases). Germline-derived CDR1 and CDR2 are WNHNN and SYGVQD (reference sequence). V lost 8 bases and J lost 8, with 16 bases in between. The CDR3 totals 13 residues. The CDR3 region has the DNA TGCGCCAGCGCGGGACCCAGCCGCTATGAGCAGTTCTTC. This encodes CASAGPSRYEQFF.

This clone was counted between two and nine times. This sequence joins TRBV4-1 and TRBJ2-1; 7 nucleotides align to TRBD2. Trimming cost V 1 base and J 4 bases; bases outside gene matches: 7. Germline V gives CDR1 MGHRA, CDR2 YSYEKL. This CDR3 is built from 16 residues. The CDR3 DNA sequence: TGCGCCAGCAGCCAAGTTAGGGCTAGCGGATACAATGAGCAGTTCTTC. Translating gives CASSQVRASGYNEQFF.

The chain recombines TRBV7-6 with TRBJ2-5; TRBD2 aligns across 7 bases. The CDR3 is made up of 15 amino acids. The V segment lost 5 bases and the J segment 4 bases; nucleotides outside the gene matches: 10. CDR1 is SGHVS and CDR2 is FNYEAQ in the germline V gene. This CDR3 is CASSPQGGSPETQYF. In DNA, the CDR3 is TGTGCCAGCAGCCCGCAGGGAGGGTCCCCAGAGACCCAGTACTTC.

The V gene is TRBV18, the J gene TRBJ1-4; weak D call: TRBD1 (6 bases). V was clipped by 5 bases and J by 4 bases, with 8 bases between them. Germline-derived CDR1 and CDR2 are KGHSH and LQKENI. The CDR3 runs to 13 residues. The CDR3 loop reads CASSTGNNEKLFF. The CDR3 bases are TGTGCCAGCTCAACAGGGAATAATGAAAAACTGTTTTTT.

This clone was seen a handful of times. The chain has TRBV18 and TRBJ1-5; tentatively, D is TRBD1 (6 bases). V was cut by 2 bases and J by 3 bases, with 11 bases left in between. Germline-derived CDR1 and CDR2 are KGHSH and LQKENI. The CDR3 is 15 residues long. The CDR3 is CASSPNRDDNQPQHF. The CDR3 DNA follows: TGTGCCAGCTCACCAAACAGGGATGACAATCAGCCCCAGCATTTT.

V and J are TRBV27 and TRBJ1-1, with D unresolved. The CDR3 has 14 residues. Trimming shortened V by 5 bases and J by 0 bases, and 10 bases separated the two germline ends. The germline V gene has CDR1 MNHEY and CDR2 SMNVEV (reference sequence). DNA for the CDR3: TGTGCCAGCAGTGAACAGAATTTGAACACTGAAGCTTTCTTT. Translated: CASSEQNLNTEAFF.

The chain joins TRBV7-9 to TRBJ2-3, with D maybe TRBD1 (6 bases). The germline gives CDR1 SEHNR, CDR2 FQNEAQ (reference sequence). This CDR3 comprises 14 residues. The V end was cut by 5 bases, the J end by 1 base, with 10 bases between. CDR3 coding DNA: TGTGCCAGCAGCCACGGACAGCGCACAGATACGCAGTATTTT. Translation: CASSHGQRTDTQYF.

This sequence joins TRBV2 and TRBJ2-1; D is ambiguous. The germline V and J ends were trimmed by 4 bases and 13 bases, with 17 bases remaining between them. The CDR3 consists of 13 residues. Germline CDR1 is SNHLY and CDR2 is FYNNEI. CDR3 coding DNA: TGTGCCAGCAGTGTTAATGGGCCCCGCGACCAGTTCTTC. It specifies CASSVNGPRDQFF.

This clone was detected only a few times. The chain employs TRBV2 and TRBJ2-5; 14 bases match TRBD2. Germline CDR1 reads SNHLY; CDR2 reads FYNNEI. V was clipped by 6 bases and J by 4 bases; unmatched bases: 10. CDR3 length: 17 residues. The CDR3 coding sequence is TGTGCCAGCAGAGAGGCGGGACTAGCGGGAGTTGGAGAGACCCAGTACTTC. This codes for CASREAGLAGVGETQYF.

This chain joins TRBV19 and TRBJ1-1; D may be TRBD1 (6 bases). Trimming left V 8 bases short and J 1 base short, with 14 bases between. The CDR3 spans 14 residues. The germline CDR1 and CDR2 sequences are LNHDA and SQIVND (reference sequence). The CDR3 loop is CASRIDRWNTEAFF. CDR3 sequence (DNA): TGTGCCAGTCGAATCGACAGGTGGAACACTGAAGCTTTCTTT.

V is TRBV28 and J is TRBJ1-2; D perhaps matches TRBD1 (6 bases). V was clipped by 5 bases and J by 7 bases, with 14 bases between them. Per the germline V gene, CDR1 is MDHEN and CDR2 is SYDVKM. The CDR3 sequence is 13 residues long. The CDR3 DNA follows: TGTGCCAGCAGTGTGGGACAACGTAGTGGCTACACCTTC. This gives the protein CASSVGQRSGYTF.

Turning to this clone: This specimen includes other DNA sequences encoding the same CDR3. The chain uses TRBV11-3 and TRBJ2-7, with 8 bases that match TRBD1. Germline V lookup: CDR1 SGHNT, CDR2 YENEEA. Trimming at V came to 1 base and at J to 4 bases, leaving 9 bases not matched to a gene. CDR3 length equals 16 residues. The chain's CDR3 is CASSLGVGTGLYEQYF. The DNA for the CDR3 is TGTGCCAGCAGCTTAGGGGTTGGGACAGGACTTTACGAGCAGTACTTC.

The chain recombines TRBV27 with TRBJ1-5, with TRBD1 as a possible D gene (6 bases). The CDR3 spans 20 residues. CDR1 is MNHEY, CDR2 SMNVEV, per germline (reference sequence). The V and J ends lost 5 bases and 3 bases respectively, with 29 bases between them. The CDR3 is CASSPGSAARQANINQPQHF. CDR3 nucleotide sequence: TGTGCCAGCAGTCCAGGTTCAGCTGCTAGACAGGCTAACATCAATCAGCCCCAGCATTTT.

V gene TRBV27 combines with J gene TRBJ2-1; TRBD2 matches 12 bases. This CDR3 is built from 15 residues. J gave up 4 bases and V 6 bases, and 4 bases lay outside the gene matches. Germline V gene data show CDR1 as MNHEY and CDR2 as SMNVEV (reference sequence). The CDR3 reads CASRGGTSGYNEQFF. The CDR3 nucleotides read TGTGCCAGCAGGGGGGGGACTAGCGGGTACAATGAGCAGTTCTTC.

This clone was picked up a small number of times. The chain joins TRBV6-1 to TRBJ2-1, with TRBD1 as a possible D gene (6 bases). Trimming cost V 11 bases and J 4 bases, with 9 bases left between them. Per germline, CDR1 MNHNS and CDR2 SASEGT. CDR3 size: 11 residues. The CDR3 DNA reads TGTGCCTGCGGACAGTACAATGAGCAGTTCTTC. The encoded protein is CACGQYNEQFF.

The V gene is TRBV6-1, the J gene TRBJ2-7; weak D call: TRBD1 (6 bases). The V gene's germline CDR1 is MNHNS and CDR2 SASEGT. The CDR3 is 13 amino acids. The V end lost 10 bases, the J end lost 3 bases, and 16 bases lay between the germline ends. CDR3 sequence: CATRTDSFYEQYF. Here the CDR3 DNA reads TGTGCCACCAGGACAGATTCGTTCTACGAGCAGTACTTC.

The chain joins TRBV9 to TRBJ1-1; D gene ambiguous. The CDR3 spans 14 residues. Trimming took off 0 bases at V and 4 bases at J, with 10 bases between the two ends. Germline CDR1 and CDR2: SGDLS and YYNGEE. The CDR3 sequence: CASSVAIGSTEAFF. The CDR3 nucleotides read TGTGCCAGCAGCGTAGCTATCGGGAGCACTGAAGCTTTCTTT.

The genes are TRBV6-5 and TRBJ2-3, with D possibly being TRBD1 (6 bases). The length of the CDR3 is 15 residues. The V gene's germline CDR1 is MNHEY and CDR2 SVGAGI. V lost 6 bases and J 0 bases, leaving 13 bases between the germline ends. Here the CDR3 DNA reads TGTGCCAGCAGGCGCCAGGGGTCTAGCACAGATACGCAGTATTTT. The encoded protein is CASRRQGSSTDTQYF.

This chain connects TRBV29-1 to TRBJ1-5, with TRBD1 identical over 8 bases. CDR3 length: 13 amino acids. Germline CDR1 reads SQVTM; CDR2 reads ANQGSEA. V shed 4 bases, J shed 6 bases, and the junction held 5 bases outside the gene matches. The CDR3 reads CSVARGLLQPQHF. CDR3 nucleotides: TGCAGCGTTGCCAGGGGGCTTCTTCAGCCCCAGCATTTT. The complete variable domain, with remaining parts taken from reference TRBV29-1 and TRBJ1-5, reads SAVISQKPSRDICQRGTSLTIQCQVDSQVTMMFWYRQQPGQSLTLIATANQGSEATYESGFVIDKFPISRPNLTFSTLTVSNMSPEDSSIYLCSVARGLLQPQHFGDGTRLSIL.

The chain combines TRBV4-1 with TRBJ2-4; weak D call: TRBD1 (8 bases). The CDR3 is made up of 17 amino acids. The germline V gene encodes CDR1 MGHRA and CDR2 YSYEKL. Trimming removed 2 bases from V and 0 bases from J, with 14 bases in between. Here the CDR3 DNA reads TGCGCCAGCAGCCAACCAACAGGGGGGGTAGCCAAAAACATTCAGTACTTC. It specifies CASSQPTGGVAKNIQYF.

Only a few counts were recorded for this clone. This sequence joins TRBV7-6 and TRBJ2-7; D might be TRBD1 (5 bases). Germline CDR1 is SGHVS and CDR2 is FNYEAQ. The CDR3 spans 13 residues. The V gene lost 1 base and the J gene lost 6 bases, with 10 bases spanning the gap. The CDR3 is CASSLGQGGEQYF. In nucleotides, the CDR3 is TGTGCCAGCAGCTTAGGGCAGGGCGGCGAGCAGTACTTC.

In its sample, this clone was seen once. Written as DNA, the CDR3 is TGTGCCAGCAGCCGAGGACTAGCGGGAGGGGATACGCAGTATTTT. It yields the protein CASSRGLAGGDTQYF. This chain connects TRBV9 to TRBJ2-3; 15 bases match TRBD2. Per the germline V gene, CDR1 is SGDLS and CDR2 is YYNGEE. After removal of 4 bases from V and 6 bases from J, the junction contained 3 bases not matched to a gene. The CDR3 totals 15 residues.

V gene TRBV29-1 combines with J gene TRBJ2-1; D might be TRBD1 (6 bases). The CDR3 totals 14 residues. Germline CDR1 reads SQVTM; CDR2 reads ANQGSEA. Trimming cost V 1 base and J 0 bases, with 7 bases left between them. This chain's CDR3 is CSVEGTVSYNEQFF. CDR3 sequence (DNA): TGCAGCGTTGAAGGGACAGTCTCCTACAATGAGCAGTTCTTC.

The chain is built from TRBV28 and TRBJ2-7; D gene ambiguous. Trimming took off 2 bases at V and 7 bases at J, with 12 bases between the two ends. In germline, CDR1 is MDHEN, CDR2 SYDVKM. CDR3 length equals 13 residues. CDR3 residues: CASSLEMPVEQYF. The CDR3 DNA follows: TGTGCCAGCAGTTTAGAAATGCCAGTGGAGCAGTACTTC.

This clone has a handful of counts. V usage is TRBV19 and J usage is TRBJ2-1; TRBD2 matches at 10 bases. CDR1 LNHDA and CDR2 SQIVND come from the germline V gene (reference sequence). The trim removed 7 bases at V and 6 bases at J, leaving 9 bases unmatched. The CDR3 extends over 15 amino acids. The CDR3 spells CASTPGSGRANEQFF. The DNA for the CDR3 is TGTGCCAGTACCCCGGGGAGCGGGAGGGCCAATGAGCAGTTCTTC.

This clone was picked up a small number of times. The chain links TRBV6-1 to TRBJ2-2; D is ambiguous. Germline loops: CDR1 MNHNS, CDR2 SASEGT. Trimming shortened V by 4 bases and J by 6 bases, and 24 bases separated the two germline ends. The CDR3 covers 18 residues. The CDR3 sequence: CASSVQPPNSRSSGELFF. The CDR3 DNA follows: TGTGCCAGCAGTGTCCAACCGCCGAACAGCCGATCATCCGGGGAGCTGTTTTTT.

The gene calls are TRBV9 and TRBJ2-7; a possible D gene is TRBD2 (6 bases). V was cut by 0 bases and J by 7 bases, with 11 bases left in between. This CDR3 region has 13 residues. From germline, CDR1 is SGDLS and CDR2 YYNGEE. The CDR3 here is CASSVVGSGEQYF. CDR3 bases: TGTGCCAGCAGCGTAGTCGGGAGCGGGGAGCAGTACTTC.

This chain links TRBV7-9 with TRBJ2-5, with 11 bases identical to TRBD2. Losses at the gene ends were 7 bases for V and 9 bases for J; bases not matched to a gene: 13. The CDR3 is 15 residues long. Germline V CDR1 and CDR2: SEHNR, FQNEAQ (reference sequence). CDR3 DNA sequence: TGTGCCAGCAACTTCATAGCGGGAGGGTCCGGGTCCCAGTACTTC. It is translated as CASNFIAGGSGSQYF. Together with reference TRBV7-9 and TRBJ2-5, the CDR3 gives the full variable domain: DTGVSQNPRHKITKRGQNVTFRCDPISEHNRLYWYRQTLGQGPEFLTYFQNEAQLEKSRLLSDRFSAERPKGSFSTLEIQRTEQGDSAMYLCASNFIAGGSGSQYFGPGTRLLVL.

This clone was detected only a few times. The chain is built from TRBV25-1 and TRBJ2-1, with 7 bases that match TRBD1. Germline V gene sequence: CDR1 MGHDK, CDR2 SYGVNS. V lost 7 bases and J lost 10; bases outside the gene matches: 10. This CDR3 contains 13 residues. CDR3 protein: CASTFDRAEEQFF. The CDR3 DNA reads TGTGCCAGCACGTTCGACAGGGCGGAGGAGCAGTTCTTC.

The CDR3 bases are TGTGCCAGCTCACCAAAGGACAGGGAGGCCAATGAGCAGTTCTTC. Amino acid sequence: CASSPKDREANEQFF. The chain employs TRBV18 and TRBJ2-1, with TRBD1 matching over 8 bases. The V gene end was trimmed by 2 bases and the J gene end by 6 bases; junction bases not matched to a gene: 6. The CDR3 consists of 15 residues. Germline CDR1 and CDR2: KGHSH and LQKENI. The full variable domain, completed using reference TRBV18 and TRBJ2-1, is NAGVMQNPRHLVRRRGQEARLRCSPMKGHSHVYWYRQLPEEGLKFMVYLQKENIIDESGMPKERFSAEFPKEGPSILRIQQVVRGDSAAYFCASSPKDREANEQFFGPGTRLTVL.